The 19 T cell receptor beta chains listed next were all sequenced from one sample in a study of blood T cells in healthy people across ages. With a J-beta primer mix and a sample-barcoded 5' primer, a second PCR ran about 7 to 11 cycles. TCRdb reprocessed the 5' RACE reads via MiXCR and lists one record per CDR3 protein. Counted here are 700,000 to 950,000 distinct CDR3 sequences, nearly 60% occurring once; the ten biggest clones make up 22%. Source material: blood. Source of these receptors: a man younger than 45 in good health.

As DNA, the CDR3 is TGCAGTGCAAGGGGGCAACTAGCGGGCGGTGTGCAGTTCTTC. The encoded protein is CSARGQLAGGVQFF. This chain uses TRBV20-1 with TRBJ2-1; the match to TRBD2 covers 9 bases. CDR1 DFQATT and CDR2 SNEGSKA come from the germline V gene (reference sequence). V lost 6 bases and J lost 12; bases outside the gene matches: 15. The CDR3 is 14 amino acids.

V usage is TRBV6-5 and J usage is TRBJ1-5; D gene unclear. The CDR3 is made up of 13 amino acids. Trimming took 6 bases from V and 3 from J, leaving 9 bases between them. Germline V gene data show CDR1 as MNHEY and CDR2 as SVGAGI. The CDR3 DNA is TGTGCCAGCAGGCTCCCACTCAATCAGCCCCAGCATTTT. Its translation is CASRLPLNQPQHF.

The chain carries TRBV27 and TRBJ1-4; D is undetermined. The CDR3 consists of 13 residues. Germline CDR1 is MNHEY and CDR2 is SMNVEV (reference sequence). The ends were cut back, 6 bases at V and 7 bases at J, with 12 bases in the middle. This chain's CDR3 is CASSLPGSEKLFF. The CDR3, as DNA: TGTGCCAGCAGCCTCCCTGGTAGTGAAAAACTGTTTTTT.

The chain employs TRBV20-1 and TRBJ2-1, with 8 nucleotides matching TRBD2. CDR3 length: 17 amino acids. The germline CDR1 and CDR2 sequences are DFQATT and SNEGSKA (reference sequence). V was clipped by 3 bases and J by 3 bases; unmatched bases: 13. Written as DNA, the CDR3 is TGCAGTGCTAGCACCCCTCTAGTGAGCGGGGGCTACAATGAGCAGTTCTTC. It is translated as CSASTPLVSGGYNEQFF.

This clonotype has only a few counts. The chain joins TRBV6-5 to TRBJ1-2; D ambiguous. CDR1 is MNHEY and CDR2 is SVGAGI in the germline V gene. V lost 8 bases to trimming and J lost 8 bases, with 12 bases between them. This CDR3 has 11 amino acids. CDR3 sequence (DNA): TGTGCCAGCGGCGCCATCGAAGGCTACACCTTC. Translating it yields CASGAIEGYTF.

The V call is TRBV12-3 or TRBV12-4, the J call TRBJ1-6; D remains ambiguous. The length of the CDR3 is 13 residues. V was cut by 6 bases and J by 4 bases, with 7 bases left in between. This CDR3 is CASRLGYNSPLHF. CDR3 DNA: TGTGCCAGCAGGCTAGGGTATAATTCACCCCTCCACTTT.

The rearrangement joins TRBV6-1 to TRBJ2-3; the D gene is possibly TRBD1 (6 bases). The V gene's germline CDR1 is MNHNS and CDR2 SASEGT. V lost 6 bases, J lost 0 bases, and 10 bases lay in between. This CDR3 comprises 14 residues. The CDR3 reads CASSDRSSTDTQYF. The CDR3 region has the DNA TGTGCCAGCAGCGACAGGTCTAGCACAGATACGCAGTATTTT.

V and J are TRBV5-1 and TRBJ1-4; TRBD1 aligns across 9 bases. V was clipped by 4 bases and J by 5 bases; unmatched bases: 3. The CDR3 totals 14 residues. The germline V gene has CDR1 SGHRS and CDR2 YFSETQ. The CDR3 region is CASSGGQGNEKLFF. The CDR3 DNA follows: TGCGCCAGCAGCGGTGGACAGGGGAATGAAAAACTGTTTTTT.

The rearrangement uses TRBV24-1 and TRBJ2-4; D tentatively reads TRBD1 or TRBD2 (6 bases each). The germline CDR1 and CDR2 sequences are KGHDR and SFDVKD. The CDR3 sequence is 12 residues long. With 7 bases removed from V and 7 bases from J, the gap between germline ends came to 10 bases. The CDR3 DNA follows: TGTGCCACCAGCGAGGGGGGCAACATTCAGTACTTC. Translation: CATSEGGNIQYF.

The CDR3 loop reads CASSLVSYGYTF. The CDR3 nucleotides read TGTGCCAGCAGCTTAGTCAGTTATGGCTACACCTTC. V gene TRBV7-2 combines with J gene TRBJ1-2; D remains ambiguous. The CDR3 covers 12 residues. V lost 1 base and J 5 bases, leaving 5 bases between the germline ends. From germline, CDR1 is SGHTA and CDR2 FQGNSA. The full variable domain, in which reference TRBV7-2 and TRBJ1-2 provide the parts outside the CDR3, is GAGVSQSPSNKVTEKGKDVELRCDPISGHTALYWYRQSLGQGLEFLIYFQGNSAPDKSGLPSDRFSAERTGGSVSTLTIQRTQQEDSAVYLCASSLVSYGYTFGSGTRLTVV.

V usage is TRBV5-1 and J usage is TRBJ2-7; TRBD2 matches at 7 bases. The CDR3 extends over 16 amino acids. Germline-derived CDR1 and CDR2 are SGHRS and YFSETQ. The V gene end was trimmed by 0 bases and the J gene end by 7 bases; junction bases not matched to a gene: 13. The CDR3 here is CASSLVGGSLPNEQYF. The CDR3 DNA is TGCGCCAGCAGCTTGGTCGGGGGGTCTCTCCCCAATGAGCAGTACTTC.

The gene calls are TRBV20-1 and TRBJ1-2; D perhaps matches TRBD1 (6 bases). The germline V gene encodes CDR1 DFQATT and CDR2 SNEGSKA (reference sequence). The CDR3 extends over 15 amino acids. The germline V and J ends were trimmed by 3 bases and 6 bases, with 20 bases remaining between them. CDR3 sequence (DNA): TGCAGTGCTAGCCGAGGACAGACGGTTTTTGATGGCTACACCTTC. It is translated as CSASRGQTVFDGYTF.

The sample holds one count of this clonotype. The chain has TRBV20-1 and TRBJ2-3; TRBD1 aligns across 9 bases. The CDR3 covers 12 residues. Germline assignment: CDR1 DFQATT and CDR2 SNEGSKA (reference sequence). CDR3 in DNA: TGCAGACGGGACAGGGGCACAGATACGCAGTATTTT. The encoded protein is CRRDRGTDTQYF.

This rearrangement joins TRBV7-9 to TRBJ2-5; 8 nucleotides agree with TRBD1. Matching the DNA end better, TRBJ2-7 makes the J call doubtful. This CDR3 is built from 15 residues. CDR1 is SEHNR, CDR2 FQNEAQ, per germline (reference sequence). CDR3 nucleotides: TGTGCCAGCAGCTCCCTATCTGGACAGGGCTCCGAGCAGTACTTC. Residues: CASSSLSGQGSEQYF.

This clonotype was counted many times. The chain carries TRBV9 and TRBJ2-1, with D hard to call. CDR1 and CDR2 (germline): SGDLS, YYNGEE. The CDR3 sequence is 15 residues long. V lost 0 bases, J lost 4 bases, and 11 bases lay in between. The CDR3, as DNA: TGTGCCAGCAGCGTAGGCTACCTAGGTTACAATGAGCAGTTCTTC. Its protein is CASSVGYLGYNEQFF. Looking up the rest from reference TRBV9 and TRBJ2-1 gives the full variable domain: DSGVTQTPKHLITATGQRVTLRCSPRSGDLSVYWYQQSLDQGLQFLIQYYNGEERAKGNILERFSAQQFPDLHSELNLSSLELGDSALYFCASSVGYLGYNEQFFGPGTRLTVL.

The chain links TRBV20-1 to TRBJ2-5; D is undetermined. The J call is uncertain, as TRBJ2-7 better fits the DNA end. Germline CDR1 and CDR2: DFQATT and SNEGSKA (reference sequence). The CDR3 loop spans 12 amino acids. The CDR3 here is CSARGSLDEQYF. The CDR3 bases are TGCAGTGCTAGGGGCTCCCTGGACGAGCAGTACTTC.

J is TRBJ2-1 and V is TRBV6-1; 7 bases align to TRBD1. Trimming took 7 bases from V and 6 from J; bases not matched to a gene: 21. Germline V gene sequence: CDR1 MNHNS, CDR2 SASEGT. This CDR3 has 18 residues. The CDR3 loop reads CASTDQGVAPTGINEQFF. CDR3 DNA: TGTGCCAGCACCGACCAAGGGGTGGCTCCGACAGGGATCAATGAGCAGTTCTTC.

The chain uses TRBV28 and TRBJ2-7; D remains ambiguous. The CDR3 has 15 residues. Per germline, CDR1 MDHEN and CDR2 SYDVKM. Trimming removed 6 bases at V and 2 bases at J, with 17 bases between. The DNA for the CDR3 is TGTGCCAGCAGCCGTGGAGTAGTGGTACCCTACGAGCAGTACTTC. This sequence encodes CASSRGVVVPYEQYF.

The sample holds a few counts of this clonotype. This chain joins TRBV5-1 and TRBJ1-2, with 7 bases aligning to TRBD1. After removal of 5 bases from V and 8 bases from J, the junction contained 9 bases not matched to a gene. From germline, CDR1 is SGHRS and CDR2 YFSETQ. This CDR3 region has 13 residues. The CDR3 coding sequence is TGCGCCAGCAGTAAAGACAGGGAGCACGGCTACACCTTC. The encoded protein is CASSKDREHGYTF.